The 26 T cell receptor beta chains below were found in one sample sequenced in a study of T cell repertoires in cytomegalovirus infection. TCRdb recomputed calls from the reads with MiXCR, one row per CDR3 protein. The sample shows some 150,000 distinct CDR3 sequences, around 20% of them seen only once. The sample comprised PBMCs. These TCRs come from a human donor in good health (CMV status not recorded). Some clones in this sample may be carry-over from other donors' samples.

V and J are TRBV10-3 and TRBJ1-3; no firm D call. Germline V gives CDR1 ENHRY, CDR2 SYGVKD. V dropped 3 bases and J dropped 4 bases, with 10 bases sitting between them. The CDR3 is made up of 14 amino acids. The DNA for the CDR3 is TGTGCCATCAGTGAAGGAGAGCTGGGAAACACCATATATTTT. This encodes CAISEGELGNTIYF.

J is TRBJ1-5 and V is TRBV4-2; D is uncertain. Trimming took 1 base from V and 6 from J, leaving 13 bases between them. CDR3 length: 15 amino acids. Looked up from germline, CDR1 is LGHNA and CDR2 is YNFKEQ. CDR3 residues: CASSQAGDSVQPQHF. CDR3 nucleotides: TGTGCCAGCAGCCAAGCTGGGGATTCCGTTCAGCCCCAGCATTTT.

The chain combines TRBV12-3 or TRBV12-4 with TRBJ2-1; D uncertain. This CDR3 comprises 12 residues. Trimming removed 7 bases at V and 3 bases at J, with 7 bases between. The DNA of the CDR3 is TGTGCCAGCAAGGGTGACTACAATGAGCAGTTCTTC. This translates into CASKGDYNEQFF.

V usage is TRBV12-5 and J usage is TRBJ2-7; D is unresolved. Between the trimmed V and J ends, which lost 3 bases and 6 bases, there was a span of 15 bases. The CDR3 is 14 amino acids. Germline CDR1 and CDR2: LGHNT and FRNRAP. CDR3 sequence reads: CASGFRVPPGEQYF. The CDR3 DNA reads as TGTGCTAGTGGTTTCCGGGTCCCACCGGGCGAGCAGTACTTC. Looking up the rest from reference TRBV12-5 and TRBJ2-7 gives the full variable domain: DARVTQTPRHKVTEMGQEVTMRCQPILGHNTVFWYRQTMMQGLELLAYFRNRAPLDDSGMPKDRFSAEMPDATLATLKIQPSEPRDSAVYFCASGFRVPPGEQYFGPGTRLTVT.

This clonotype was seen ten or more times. CDR3 region: CASSLGRGVGSYNEQFF. The CDR3 DNA follows: TGTGCCAGCAGCTTAGGAAGGGGCGTTGGTTCCTACAATGAGCAGTTCTTC. The V gene is TRBV7-6, the J gene TRBJ2-1; the D gene is possibly TRBD1 (5 bases). V lost 1 base and J 1 base, leaving 14 bases between the germline ends. The CDR3 length is 17 residues. CDR1 and CDR2 (germline): SGHVS, FNYEAQ.

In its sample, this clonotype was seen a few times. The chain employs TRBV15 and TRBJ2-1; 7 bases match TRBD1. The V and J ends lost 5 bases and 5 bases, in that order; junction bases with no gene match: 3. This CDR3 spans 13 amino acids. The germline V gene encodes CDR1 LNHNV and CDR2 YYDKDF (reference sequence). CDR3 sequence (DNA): TGTGCCACCAGCGAGGGGGCAGACAATGAGCAGTTCTTC. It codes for CATSEGADNEQFF.

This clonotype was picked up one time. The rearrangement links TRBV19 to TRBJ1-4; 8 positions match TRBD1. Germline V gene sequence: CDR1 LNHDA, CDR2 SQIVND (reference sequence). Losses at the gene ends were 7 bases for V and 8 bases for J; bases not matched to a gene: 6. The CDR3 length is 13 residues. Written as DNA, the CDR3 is TGTGCCAGTACTGGACAGGGTGCGGAAAAACTGTTTTTT. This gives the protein CASTGQGAEKLFF.

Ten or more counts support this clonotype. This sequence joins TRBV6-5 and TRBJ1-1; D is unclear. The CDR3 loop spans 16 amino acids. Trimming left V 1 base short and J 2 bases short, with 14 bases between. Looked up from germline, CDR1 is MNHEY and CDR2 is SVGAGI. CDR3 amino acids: CASSYFSNQLNTEAFF. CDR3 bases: TGTGCCAGCAGTTACTTTTCTAACCAGCTCAACACTGAAGCTTTCTTT.

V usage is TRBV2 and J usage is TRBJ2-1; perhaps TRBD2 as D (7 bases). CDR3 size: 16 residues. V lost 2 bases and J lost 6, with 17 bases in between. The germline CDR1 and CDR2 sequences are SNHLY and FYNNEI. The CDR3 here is CASSELGAWGGNEQFF. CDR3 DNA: TGTGCCAGCAGTGAATTGGGGGCTTGGGGGGGCAATGAGCAGTTCTTC.

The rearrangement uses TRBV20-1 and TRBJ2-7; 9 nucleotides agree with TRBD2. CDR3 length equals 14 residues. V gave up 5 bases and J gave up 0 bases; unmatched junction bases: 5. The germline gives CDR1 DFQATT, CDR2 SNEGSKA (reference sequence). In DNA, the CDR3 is TGCAGTGCTCGCGGGGGGGTGAGCTCCTACGAGCAGTACTTC. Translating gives CSARGGVSSYEQYF.

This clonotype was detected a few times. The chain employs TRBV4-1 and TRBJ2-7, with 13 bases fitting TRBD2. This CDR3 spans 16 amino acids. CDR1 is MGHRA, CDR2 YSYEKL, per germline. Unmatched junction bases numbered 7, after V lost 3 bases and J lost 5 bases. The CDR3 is CASSQRGTSGIHEQYF. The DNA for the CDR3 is TGCGCCAGCAGCCAGAGAGGGACTAGCGGGATCCACGAGCAGTACTTC.

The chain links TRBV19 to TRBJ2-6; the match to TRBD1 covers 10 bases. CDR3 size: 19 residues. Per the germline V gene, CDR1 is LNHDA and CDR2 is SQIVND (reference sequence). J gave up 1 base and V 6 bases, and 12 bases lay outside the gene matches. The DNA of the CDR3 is TGTGCCAGTAGCCGGCCCCGGGACAGGGGTAGGTCTGGGGCCAACGTCCTGACTTTC. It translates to CASSRPRDRGRSGANVLTF. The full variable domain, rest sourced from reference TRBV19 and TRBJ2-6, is DGGITQSPKYLFRKEGQNVTLSCEQNLNHDAMYWYRQDPGQGLRLIYYSQIVNDFQKGDIAEGYSVSREKKESFPLTVTSAQKNPTAFYLCASSRPRDRGRSGANVLTFGAGSRLTVL.

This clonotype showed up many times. CDR3 protein: CASSLGTGVEKLFF. The CDR3 DNA follows: TGTGCCAGCAGTTTAGGGACAGGGGTTGAAAAACTGTTTTTT. The chain recombines TRBV28 with TRBJ1-4; 10 nucleotides match TRBD1. Germline V lookup: CDR1 MDHEN, CDR2 SYDVKM. V shed 2 bases, J shed 7 bases, and the junction held 1 base outside the gene matches. The CDR3 loop spans 14 amino acids.

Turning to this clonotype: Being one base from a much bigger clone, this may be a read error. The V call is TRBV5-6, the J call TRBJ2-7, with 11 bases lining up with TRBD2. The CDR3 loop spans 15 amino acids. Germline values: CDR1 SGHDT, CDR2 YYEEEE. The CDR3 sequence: CPSSLLAGGPYEQYF. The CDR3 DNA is TGTCCCAGCAGCTTGTTAGCGGGAGGGCCCTACGAGCAGTACTTC. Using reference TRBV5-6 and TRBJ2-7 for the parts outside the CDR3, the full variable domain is DAGVTQSPTHLIKTRGQQVTLRCSPKSGHDTVSWYQQALGQGPQFIFQYYEEEERQRGNFPDRFSGHQFPNYSSELNVNALLLGDSALYLCPSSLLAGGPYEQYFGPGTRLTVT.

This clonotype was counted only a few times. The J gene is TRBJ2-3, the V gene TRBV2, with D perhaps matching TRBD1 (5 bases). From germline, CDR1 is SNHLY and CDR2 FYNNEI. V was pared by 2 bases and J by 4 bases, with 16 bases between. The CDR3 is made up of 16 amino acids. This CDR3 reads CASSESSVTAADTQYF. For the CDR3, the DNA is TGTGCCAGCAGTGAATCTTCTGTGACAGCTGCAGATACGCAGTATTTT.

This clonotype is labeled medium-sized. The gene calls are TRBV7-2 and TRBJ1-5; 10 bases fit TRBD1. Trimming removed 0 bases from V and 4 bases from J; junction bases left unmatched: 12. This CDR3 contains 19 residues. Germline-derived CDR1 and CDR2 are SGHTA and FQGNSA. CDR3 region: CASSLASGTGAIGNQPQHF. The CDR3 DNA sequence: TGTGCCAGCAGCTTAGCGTCCGGGACAGGGGCAATAGGTAATCAGCCCCAGCATTTT.

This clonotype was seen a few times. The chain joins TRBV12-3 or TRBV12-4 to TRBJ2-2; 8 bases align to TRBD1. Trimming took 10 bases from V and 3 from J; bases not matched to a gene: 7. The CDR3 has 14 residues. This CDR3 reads CATSTGGYTGELFF. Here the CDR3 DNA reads TGTGCCACTTCCACAGGGGGATACACCGGGGAGCTGTTTTTT.

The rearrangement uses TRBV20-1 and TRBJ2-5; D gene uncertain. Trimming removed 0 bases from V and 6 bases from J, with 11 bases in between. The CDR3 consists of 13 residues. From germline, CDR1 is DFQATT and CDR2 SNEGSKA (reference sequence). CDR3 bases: TGCAGTGCTAGAGATCCCAGCATTCAGACCCAGTACTTC. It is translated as CSARDPSIQTQYF.

The CDR3 coding sequence is TGTGCCAGCAGTTTATTTGGACTAGCGGCCGTGAGGGGCGAGCAGTACTTC. This codes for CASSLFGLAAVRGEQYF. The genes are TRBV28 and TRBJ2-7, with 10 bases lining up with TRBD2. J gave up 6 bases and V 1 base, and 12 bases lay outside the gene matches. In germline, CDR1 is MDHEN, CDR2 SYDVKM. The CDR3 length is 17 residues.

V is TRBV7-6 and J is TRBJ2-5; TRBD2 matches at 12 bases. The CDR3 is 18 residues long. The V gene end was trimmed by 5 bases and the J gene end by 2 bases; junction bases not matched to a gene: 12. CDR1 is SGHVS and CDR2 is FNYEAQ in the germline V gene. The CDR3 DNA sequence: TGTGCCAGCAGCCCGCTAGCGGGAGGGCCGGCGATACAAGAGACCCAGTACTTC. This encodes CASSPLAGGPAIQETQYF.

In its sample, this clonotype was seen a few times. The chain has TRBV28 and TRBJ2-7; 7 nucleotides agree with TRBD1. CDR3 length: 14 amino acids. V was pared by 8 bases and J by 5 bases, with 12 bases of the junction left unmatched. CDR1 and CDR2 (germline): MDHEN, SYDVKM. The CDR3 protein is CASGLTGFGHEQYF. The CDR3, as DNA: TGTGCCAGCGGGCTGACAGGGTTCGGACACGAGCAGTACTTC.

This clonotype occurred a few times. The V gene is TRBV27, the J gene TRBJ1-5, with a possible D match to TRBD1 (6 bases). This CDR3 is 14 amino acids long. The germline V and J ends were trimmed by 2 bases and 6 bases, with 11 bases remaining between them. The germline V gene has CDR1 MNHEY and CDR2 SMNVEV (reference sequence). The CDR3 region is CASSLTGKGQPQHF. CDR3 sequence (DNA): TGTGCCAGCAGTTTAACAGGGAAGGGTCAGCCCCAGCATTTT.

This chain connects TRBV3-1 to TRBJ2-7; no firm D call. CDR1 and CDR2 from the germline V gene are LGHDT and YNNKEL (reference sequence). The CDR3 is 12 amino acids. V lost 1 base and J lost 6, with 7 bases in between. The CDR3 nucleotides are TGTGCCAGCAGCCAAGCCGTTGGCGAGCAGTACTTC. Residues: CASSQAVGEQYF.

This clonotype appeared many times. CDR3 region: CASSSINGPNRGETQYF. In DNA form, the CDR3 reads TGTGCCAGCAGTTCTATAAACGGGCCTAACAGGGGAGAGACCCAGTACTTC. The chain recombines TRBV28 with TRBJ2-5; the match to TRBD1 covers 7 bases. With 4 bases clipped from V and 4 bases from J, the junction kept 15 bases outside the gene matches. The CDR3 length is 17 residues. Germline CDR1 reads MDHEN; CDR2 reads SYDVKM. Full variable domain (outside the CDR3, taken from reference TRBV28 and TRBJ2-5): DVKVTQSSRYLVKRTGEKVFLECVQDMDHENMFWYRQDPGLGLRLIYFSYDVKMKEKGDIPEGYSVSREKKERFSLILESASTNQTSMYLCASSSINGPNRGETQYFGPGTRLLVL.

CDR3 nucleotide sequence: TGTGCCAGCAGACCAGGCGGCGGGACTAGCGGATACGAGCAGTACTTC. Translation: CASRPGGGTSGYEQYF. The chain couples TRBV6-2 or TRBV6-3 to TRBJ2-7; 11 bases are a match to TRBD2. The ends lost 6 bases at V and 4 bases at J; junction bases unmatched: 11. The CDR3 sequence is 16 residues long. CDR1 and CDR2 from the germline V gene are MNHEY and SVGEGT.

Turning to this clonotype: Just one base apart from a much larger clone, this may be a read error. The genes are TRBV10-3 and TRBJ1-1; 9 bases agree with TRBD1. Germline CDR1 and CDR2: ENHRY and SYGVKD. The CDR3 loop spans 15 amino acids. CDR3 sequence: CAISTRQGVNTEALF. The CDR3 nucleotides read TGTGCCATCAGTACCAGACAGGGGGTAAACACTGAAGCTCTCTTT.